Listed below are T cell receptor beta chains from one sample, sequenced in a study of early T cells in non-severe SARS-CoV-2 infection. TCRdb reprocessed the 5' RACE reads with MiXCR, giving one entry per CDR3 protein. The table includes 79,000 or so distinct CDR3 sequences, 9.5% to 15% detected once. What was sequenced was whole blood. The receptors were gathered from an adult who was a healthcare worker with PCR-confirmed SARS-CoV-2 infection or an uninfected control (not recorded which). Both conserved end residues are part of each CDR3. D genes are given only for firm matches. Part of the rows lack a size; the others show once, few, many or a class for expanded clones.

length: 15
D: TRBD1
V: TRBV4-3
size: few
J: TRBJ2-7
DNA: TGCGCCAGCAGCTACCACCGGGACAGGAGTAACGAGCAGTACTTC
CDR3: CASSYHRDRSNEQYF

length: 14
D: .
V: TRBV7-2
size: many
J: TRBJ1-6
DNA: TGTGCCAGCAGCCTTGGCAGGGTTAAATCACCCCTCCACTTT
CDR3: CASSLGRVKSPLHF

length: 14
D: .
V: TRBV12-3/TRBV12-4
size: many
J: TRBJ2-5
DNA: TGTGCCAGCAGTTTAGTGGACTGGTCGGAGACCCAGTACTTC
CDR3: CASSLVDWSETQYF

length: 16
D: TRBD2
V: TRBV6-2/TRBV6-3
size: many
J: TRBJ2-1
DNA: TGTGCCAGCAGTTATACGGGACTAGCGGGAGTCTATGAGCAGTTCTTC
CDR3: CASSYTGLAGVYEQFF

length: 14
D: TRBD1
V: TRBV29-1
size: many
J: TRBJ1-1
DNA: TGCAGCGTTGTGAGACAGGGGGAGTACACTGAAGCTTTCTTT
CDR3: CSVVRQGEYTEAFF

length: 16
D: TRBD1
V: TRBV7-8
size: many
J: TRBJ1-2
DNA: TGTGCCAGCAGCTTAGTCCCACAGGGGGTAGTAGATGGCTACACCTTC
CDR3: CASSLVPQGVVDGYTF

length: 14
D: .
V: TRBV20-1
size: .
J: TRBJ2-7
DNA: TGCAGTGCTAGAGAACCGGGCCAGTCCTACGAGCAGTACTTC
CDR3: CSAREPGQSYEQYF

length: 15
D: .
V: TRBV3-1
size: .
J: TRBJ2-7
DNA: TGTGCCAGCAGCCAAAGCACAGTCCAAACCTACGAGCAGTACTTC
CDR3: CASSQSTVQTYEQYF

length: 11
D: .
V: TRBV10-3
size: few
J: TRBJ1-2
DNA: TGTGCCATCCAGGGGATCGGTGGCTACACCTTC
CDR3: CAIQGIGGYTF

length: 13
D: .
V: TRBV12-2
size: many
J: TRBJ1-1
DNA: TGTGCAAGTCGCTTTGCGCTACAGGGTGAAGCTTTCTTT
CDR3: CASRFALQGEAFF

length: 13
D: .
V: TRBV11-3
size: few
J: TRBJ2-3
DNA: TGTGCCAGCAGCTTAGACCGCACAGATACGCAGTATTTT
CDR3: CASSLDRTDTQYF

length: 15
D: .
V: TRBV5-1
size: .
J: TRBJ2-1
DNA: TGCGCCAGCAGCTTGGACGGGGCCCGAGGAGATGAGCAGTTCTTC
CDR3: CASSLDGARGDEQFF

length: 15
D: .
V: TRBV27
size: many
J: TRBJ1-6
DNA: TGTGCCAGCAGATTTACCGGGTCTATGAATTCACCCCTCCACTTT
CDR3: CASRFTGSMNSPLHF

length: 13
D: .
V: TRBV28
size: .
J: TRBJ1-2
DNA: TGTGCCAGCAGTCTGGGGGGCGGCGGTGGCTACACCTTC
CDR3: CASSLGGGGGYTF

length: 14
D: .
V: TRBV20-1
size: many
J: TRBJ1-2
DNA: TGCAGTGCTAGAGTTTTGGGGGACCTCCATGGCTACACCTTC
CDR3: CSARVLGDLHGYTF

length: 15
D: TRBD2
V: TRBV10-1
size: many
J: TRBJ2-3
DNA: TGCGCCAGCAGTGGAGGAGTAGCGGGGGCAGATACGCAGTATTTT
CDR3: CASSGGVAGADTQYF

length: 17
D: TRBD1
V: TRBV5-1
size: many
J: TRBJ1-5
DNA: TGCGCCAGCAGCCCCGGGACAGGGGCCGAGGGCAATCAGCCCCAGCATTTT
CDR3: CASSPGTGAEGNQPQHF

length: 16
D: .
V: TRBV2
size: few
J: TRBJ2-6
DNA: TGTGCCAGTCGACACCCCCCAGAAGCTGGGGCCAACGTCCTGACTTTC
CDR3: CASRHPPEAGANVLTF

length: 14
D: TRBD1
V: TRBV6-1
size: many
J: TRBJ2-5
DNA: TGTGCCACATCCTCCAGGACAGGGTACGAGACCCAGTACTTC
CDR3: CATSSRTGYETQYF

length: 17
D: .
V: TRBV6-1
size: many
J: TRBJ1-1
DNA: TGTGCCAGCTTACCCGGGACCCTCTTGAGGGAGAACACTGAAGCTTTCTTT
CDR3: CASLPGTLLRENTEAFF

length: 14
D: .
V: TRBV5-4
size: many
J: TRBJ2-2
DNA: TGTGCCAGCCTCCCTGTGGGGGGCACCGGGGAGCTGTTTTTT
CDR3: CASLPVGGTGELFF

length: 18
D: TRBD2
V: TRBV12-3/TRBV12-4
size: few
J: TRBJ2-6
DNA: TGTGCCAGCAGTGGGGCGCCAGCGGGAGTACCTGGGGCCAACGTCCTGACTTTC
CDR3: CASSGAPAGVPGANVLTF

length: 12
D: .
V: TRBV2
size: many
J: TRBJ2-7
DNA: TGTGCCAGCAGACAAGGGGCGGGTGAGCAGTACTTC
CDR3: CASRQGAGEQYF

length: 18
D: TRBD2
V: TRBV5-4
size: many
J: TRBJ2-7
DNA: TGTGCCAGCAGCTCGAGCCGGACTAGCGGGCCGAGCTCCTACGAGCAGTACTTC
CDR3: CASSSSRTSGPSSYEQYF